The rows below give T cell receptor beta chains drawn from one sample of a study of cytomegalovirus exposure and HLA in healthy donors. TCRdb keeps only in-frame clones here, not all; method: immunoSEQ multiplex PCR. The sample records 170,000 or so clones, under 80% being singletons. The sequenced sample was PBMCs. The receptor set was obtained from a woman in her forties or fifties in good health and CMV-seropositive. Both conserved end residues are part of each CDR3. Each record gives: D gene, clone size, J gene, V gene, CDR3 protein, CDR3 DNA. D genes are given only for firm matches. The size of a clone is reported for some rows only, either as once, few or many, or as a class for expanded clones.

>.|.|TRBJ2-1|TRBV7-3
CASSLTGGGARLHEQFF
TGTGCCAGCAGCTTAACGGGCGGGGGCGCTCGCCTACATGAGCAGTTCTTC
>.|.|TRBJ2-3|TRBV21-1
CASSSLGQASTDTQYF
TGTGCCAGCAGCTCCCTCGGACAGGCCAGCACAGATACGCAGTATTTT
>TRBD1|once|TRBJ1-1|TRBV5-1
CASSSGQGGLHTEAFF
TGCGCCAGCAGCTCCGGACAGGGGGGGCTACACACTGAAGCTTTCTTT
>TRBD1|.|TRBJ1-2|TRBV19
CASLDRGANYGYTF
TGTGCCAGTCTCGACAGGGGCGCTAACTATGGCTACACCTTC
>.|once|TRBJ2-2|TRBV10-3
CAISESSVTGGHGELFF
TGTGCCATCAGTGAGTCATCGGTGACTGGGGGCCACGGGGAGCTGTTTTTT
>.|.|TRBJ2-3|TRBV6-5
CATHPGWTDTQYF
TGTGCCACCCATCCGGGGTGGACAGATACGCAGTATTTT
>.|.|TRBJ1-6|TRBV15
CATSRGGSDGPLHF
TGTGCCACCAGCAGAGGAGGGTCTGACGGGCCCCTCCACTTT
>.|.|TRBJ1-4|TRBV6-5
CASSYGSGHNEKLFF
TGTGCCAGCAGTTACGGCTCAGGGCATAATGAAAAACTGTTTTTT
>TRBD1|.|TRBJ2-7|TRBV19
CASSVQGIGVEQYF
TGTGCCAGTAGTGTACAGGGGATAGGGGTCGAGCAGTACTTC
>TRBD2|.|TRBJ2-3|TRBV2
CASSFGLAGGVTQYF
TGTGCCAGCAGTTTCGGACTAGCGGGGGGAGTTACGCAGTATTTT
>TRBD1|.|TRBJ1-2|TRBV4-2
CASSQSSQQGDGYTF
TGTGCCAGCAGCCAATCCTCTCAACAGGGGGACGGCTACACCTTC
>.|.|TRBJ1-2|TRBV5-1
CASSLVSDFNYGYTF
TGCGCCAGCAGCTTGGTGTCAGATTTTAACTATGGCTACACCTTC
>.|.|TRBJ2-5|TRBV7-7
CASSLTQGRETQYF
TGTGCTAGCAGCTTAACCCAGGGGCGGGAGACCCAGTACTTC
>.|few|TRBJ2-3|TRBV19
CASREGANTDTQYF
TGTGCCAGTAGGGAGGGGGCCAACACAGATACGCAGTATTTT
>.|once|TRBJ2-7|TRBV6-6
CASSYSTATYEQYF
TGTGCCAGCAGTTACTCTACAGCAACCTACGAGCAGTACTTC
>TRBD2|.|TRBJ2-7|TRBV13
CASAGGRGTYEQYF
TGTGCCAGCGCGGGGGGCAGGGGTACTTACGAGCAGTACTTC
>TRBD1|.|TRBJ1-1|TRBV5-8
CASSRSDRADTEAFF
TGTGCCAGCAGCCGGTCTGACAGGGCGGACACTGAAGCTTTCTTT
>TRBD1|.|TRBJ2-7|TRBV5-1
CASSLGRGKGEQYF
TGCGCCAGCAGCTTGGGCAGGGGGAAGGGGGAGCAGTACTTC
>.|.|TRBJ2-1|TRBV2
CASREEMNEQFF
TGTGCCAGCAGGGAGGAGATGAATGAGCAGTTCTTC
>.|many|TRBJ2-1|TRBV5-4
CASSPGSSYNEQFF
TGTGCCAGCAGCCCGGGGAGCTCCTACAATGAGCAGTTCTTC
>.|.|TRBJ2-7|TRBV29-1
CSVRPPAGGTYEQYF
TGCAGCGTTAGGCCCCCGGCAGGGGGGACCTACGAGCAGTACTTC
>.|.|TRBJ2-3|TRBV7-9
CASSLGGGGTDTQYF
TGTGCCAGCAGCTTAGGAGGGGGGGGCACAGATACGCAGTATTTT
>.|.|TRBJ1-1|TRBV9
CASSVGGLMNTEAFF
TGTGCCAGCAGCGTAGGGGGACTAATGAACACTGAAGCTTTCTTT